The T cell receptor (beta chain) described here comes from a study of OX40 agonist ivuxolimab in advanced cancers. Findings and limits, study-wide: At 0.1 to 3.0 mg/kg, CD4+ and CD8+ blood T cells expanded clonally by week 6. CD8+ T cells averaged more expanded clones than CD4+.

The CDR3 loop spans 17 amino acids. Per germline, CDR1 MDHEN and CDR2 SYDVKM. Trimming cost V 7 bases and J 5 bases, with 26 bases left between them. As to this clone: Its specificity is unknown.

The protocol was immunoSEQ multiplex PCR, while the TCRdb copy is restricted to in-frame clones and leaves out a portion. Seen here are tens of thousands of clones, about nine tenths observed once, and the top ten hold around 25%. Sequencing used CD4+ or CD8+ T cells sorted from blood, obtained in a trial of the OX40 agonist ivuxolimab. The gene calls are TRBV28 and TRBJ1-2, with D maybe TRBD1 (5 bases). The receptor was derived from an adult with an advanced solid tumor such as melanoma, head and neck, liver or kidney cancer. The CDR3 DNA reads as TGTGCCAGCACCACCCTGAGGATCGGGGGAGAAGGGTATGGCTACACCTTC. It is translated as CASTTLRIGGEGYGYTF.